The source of this TCR beta chain is a study of blood T cell repertoires in COVID-19. The data were produced by immunoSEQ multiplex PCR, yet TCRdb's version contains in-frame clones alone and is incomplete. The sample holds 200,000 to 250,000 clones; 81% are singletons and the top ten take around 10%. Categorization into cohorts depended on clinical history that participants reported. The CDR3 contains 15 residues. Germline CDR1 and CDR2: SGHTS and YDEGEE. V was clipped by 9 bases and J by 4 bases; unmatched bases: 13. The sequenced material came from PBMCs or T cells enriched from blood (not recorded which). The sequence was obtained from a woman between 45 and 60 years old with acute COVID-19. This chain links TRBV5-8 with TRBJ1-5, with TRBD1 matching over 7 bases. This CDR3 reads CATGRTGVLNQPQHF. The CDR3 DNA reads as TGTGCCACTGGAAGAACAGGGGTTTTAAATCAGCCCCAGCATTTT.